Sequencing of this T cell receptor beta chain was carried out in a study of blood T cell repertoires in COVID-19. Study as a whole: Sample material is recorded as cDNA or gDNA derived from T cells, B-cell-depleted T cells, or PBMCs.

The germline CDR1 and CDR2 sequences are GTSNPN and SVGIG (reference sequence). The CDR3 has 16 residues. V trimming: 1 base; J trimming: 0 bases; junction bases outside the gene matches: 4. Those enrolled, adults aged roughly 18 to 95 years, came from 20 to 25 US areas. Participants were placed into cohorts based on the clinical history they reported. Under the authors' procedure: Counts of nucleated cells, estimated from reference gene primer amplification, were obtained. Assay used: immunoSEQ multiplex PCR; TCRdb lists only in-frame clones, some missing. The V and J calls and the clone size are those of that table, but D and trimming were determined from the DNA. The table lists fewer than 350,000 clones, 85% of them singletons, with around 2.3% in the top ten.

The sample taken for sequencing was PBMCs or T cells enriched from blood (not recorded which). The J gene is TRBJ2-2, the V gene TRBV30; 8 positions match TRBD1. The sequence was obtained from a woman aged 45 to 65 who had recovered from COVID-19. As DNA, the CDR3 is TGTGCCTGGAGTGCCCCGGGACAGGCGAACACCGGGGAGCTGTTTTTT. Translating it yields CAWSAPGQANTGELFF.